The 8 T cell receptor beta chains below were found in one sample sequenced in a study of regulatory T cells in long-lasting Graves disease. Time point: persistent/refractory GD, antithyroid drugs over 5 years with positive TRAb. RNA extracted from PBMCs served as the sequencing template. To make TCR beta libraries, researchers used iRepertoire HTBI primers and Arm-PCR of CDR3 regions. TCRdb used MiXCR to reprocess the multiplex PCR reads, holding one entry per CDR3 protein. The sample consists of over 450,000 distinct CDR3 sequences, under 25% of them appearing once. The sample in question was peripheral blood mononuclear cells (PBMCs), obtained when the disease was refractory, from a patient treated with antithyroid drugs. Receptors originate from a female donor with Graves disease.

This clonotype appeared a few times. V and J are TRBV20-1 and TRBJ2-5, with D tentatively TRBD1 or TRBD2 (5 bases each). Deletions cut 6 bases from V and 4 bases from J, with 18 bases between. The CDR3 consists of 14 residues. Germline-derived CDR1 and CDR2 are DFQATT and SNEGSKA (reference sequence). This chain's CDR3 is CSASGAGIAETQYF. The CDR3 bases are TGCAGTGCCTCCGGGGCGGGTATTGCAGAGACCCAGTACTTC.

This clonotype has a handful of counts. The gene calls are TRBV30 and TRBJ2-5; 7 nucleotides line up with TRBD2. Germline loops: CDR1 GTSNPN, CDR2 SVGIG (reference sequence). Germline trimming cut 0 bases from V and 4 bases from J; bases unmatched to any gene: 8. The CDR3 is made up of 15 amino acids. CDR3 amino acids: CAWSVLRGRRETQYF. The CDR3 nucleotides are TGTGCCTGGAGTGTACTCCGCGGGAGAAGAGAGACCCAGTACTTC.

V is TRBV20-1 and J is TRBJ2-7, with 12 positions matching TRBD2. The CDR3 covers 19 residues. V lost 7 bases and J lost 0; bases outside the gene matches: 19. Germline assignment: CDR1 DFQATT and CDR2 SNEGSKA (reference sequence). The CDR3 sequence: CSVRRVRLAGGLDSYEQYF. The CDR3 bases are TGCAGTGTCCGCCGGGTGAGGCTAGCGGGAGGGCTCGACTCCTACGAGCAGTACTTC.

This clonotype was observed many times. V and J are TRBV28 and TRBJ2-5; D may be TRBD2 (6 bases). Germline CDR1 MDHEN, CDR2 SYDVKM. Deletions cut 7 bases from V and 7 bases from J, with 19 bases between. The CDR3 totals 14 residues. CDR3 DNA sequence: TGTGCCAGCACCCTCAGTGGGGCCGGGGGGACCCAGTACTTC. It codes for CASTLSGAGGTQYF.

This clonotype was detected many times. This chain connects TRBV11-3 to TRBJ2-5, with 7 bases fitting TRBD1. V was pared by 5 bases and J by 2 bases, with 5 bases of the junction left unmatched. The CDR3 runs 14 residues. Looked up from germline, CDR1 is SGHNT and CDR2 is YENEEA. DNA for the CDR3: TGTGCCAGCAGCATGGGACAGAATCAAGAGACCCAGTACTTC. The encoded protein is CASSMGQNQETQYF.

V gene TRBV5-1 combines with J gene TRBJ2-2; a possible D gene is TRBD1 (6 bases). V lost 0 bases to trimming and J lost 3 bases, with 12 bases between them. The germline V gene has CDR1 SGHRS and CDR2 YFSETQ. This CDR3 spans 16 amino acids. The CDR3 region is CASSLVDYRDTGELFF. The CDR3 DNA reads as TGCGCCAGCAGCTTGGTTGACTACAGGGACACCGGGGAGCTGTTTTTT.

This clonotype was recorded at least ten times. The chain recombines TRBV28 with TRBJ1-1; D ambiguous. Trimming removed 1 base from V and 7 bases from J, with 13 bases in between. From germline, CDR1 is MDHEN and CDR2 SYDVKM. CDR3 length: 14 amino acids. The CDR3 DNA sequence: TGTGCCAGCAGTTTATTATCGGATACCGATGAAGCTTTCTTT. Amino acids: CASSLLSDTDEAFF. Based on the CDR3 plus reference TRBV28 and TRBJ1-1, the full variable domain is DVKVTQSSRYLVKRTGEKVFLECVQDMDHENMFWYRQDPGLGLRLIYFSYDVKMKEKGDIPEGYSVSREKKERFSLILESASTNQTSMYLCASSLLSDTDEAFFGQGTRLTVV.

The rearrangement joins TRBV12-3 or TRBV12-4 to TRBJ2-1, with D tentatively TRBD1 (6 bases). Trimming removed 8 bases from V and 4 bases from J, with 21 bases in between. The CDR3 is 16 amino acids. CDR3 in amino acids: CASVEGRQGSYNEQFF. The CDR3 bases are TGTGCCAGCGTCGAGGGGCGGCAGGGGAGTTACAATGAGCAGTTCTTC.